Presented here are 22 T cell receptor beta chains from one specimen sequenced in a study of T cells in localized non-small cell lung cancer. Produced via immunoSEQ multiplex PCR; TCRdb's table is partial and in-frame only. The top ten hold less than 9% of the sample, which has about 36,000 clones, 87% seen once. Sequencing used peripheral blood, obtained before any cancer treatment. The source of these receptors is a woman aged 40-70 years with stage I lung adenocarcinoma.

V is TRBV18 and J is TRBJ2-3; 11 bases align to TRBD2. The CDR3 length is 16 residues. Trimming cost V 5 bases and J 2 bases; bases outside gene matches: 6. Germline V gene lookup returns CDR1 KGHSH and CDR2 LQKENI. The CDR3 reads CASSVIAGGTTDTQYF. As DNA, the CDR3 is TGTGCCAGCTCAGTCATAGCGGGGGGGACCACAGATACGCAGTATTTT. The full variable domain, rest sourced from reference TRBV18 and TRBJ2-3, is NAGVMQNPRHLVRRRGQEARLRCSPMKGHSHVYWYRQLPEEGLKFMVYLQKENIIDESGMPKERFSAEFPKEGPSILRIQQVVRGDSAAYFCASSVIAGGTTDTQYFGPGTRLTVL.

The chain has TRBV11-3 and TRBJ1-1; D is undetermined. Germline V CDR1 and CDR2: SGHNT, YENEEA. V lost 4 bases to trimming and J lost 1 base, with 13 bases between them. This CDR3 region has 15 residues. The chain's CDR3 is CASSSRRTANTEAFF. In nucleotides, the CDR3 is TGTGCCAGCAGCTCTCGCCGGACGGCGAACACTGAAGCTTTCTTT.

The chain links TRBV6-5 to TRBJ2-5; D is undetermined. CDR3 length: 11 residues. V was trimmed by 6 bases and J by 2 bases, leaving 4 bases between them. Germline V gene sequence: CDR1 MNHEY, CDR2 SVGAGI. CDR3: CASSRQETQYF. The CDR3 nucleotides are TGTGCCAGCAGCCGTCAAGAGACCCAGTACTTC.

In nucleotides, the CDR3 is TGTGCCAGCAGCTTGTCGAGAGGAAGCTCCTACAATGAGCAGTTCTTC. This sequence encodes CASSLSRGSSYNEQFF. The rearrangement joins TRBV5-6 to TRBJ2-1; D not resolved. CDR3 length: 16 amino acids. Looked up from germline, CDR1 is SGHDT and CDR2 is YYEEEE. The V gene lost 1 base and the J gene lost 0 bases, with 11 bases spanning the gap.

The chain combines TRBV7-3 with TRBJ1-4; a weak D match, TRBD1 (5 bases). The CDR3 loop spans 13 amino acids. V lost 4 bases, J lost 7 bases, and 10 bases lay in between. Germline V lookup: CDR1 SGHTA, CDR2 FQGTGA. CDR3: CASSWMRGEKLFF. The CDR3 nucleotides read TGTGCCAGCAGCTGGATGAGGGGTGAAAAACTGTTTTTT.

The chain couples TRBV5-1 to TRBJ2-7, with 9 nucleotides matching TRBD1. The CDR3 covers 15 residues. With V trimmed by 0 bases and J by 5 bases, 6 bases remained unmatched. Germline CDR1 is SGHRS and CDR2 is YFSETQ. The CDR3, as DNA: TGCGCCAGCAGCTTGGAGTCCCGGGACAGGGACGAGCAGTACTTC. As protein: CASSLESRDRDEQYF.

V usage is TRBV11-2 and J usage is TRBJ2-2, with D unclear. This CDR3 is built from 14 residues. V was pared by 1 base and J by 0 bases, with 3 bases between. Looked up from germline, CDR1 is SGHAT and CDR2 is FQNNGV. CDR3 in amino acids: CASSLGSNTGELFF. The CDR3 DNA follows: TGTGCCAGCAGCTTAGGGTCGAACACCGGGGAGCTGTTTTTT. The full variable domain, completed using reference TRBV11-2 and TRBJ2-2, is EAGVAQSPRYKIIEKRQSVAFWCNPISGHATLYWYQQILGQGPKLLIQFQNNGVVDDSQLPKDRFSAERLKGVDSTLKIQPAKLEDSAVYLCASSLGSNTGELFFGEGSRLTVL.

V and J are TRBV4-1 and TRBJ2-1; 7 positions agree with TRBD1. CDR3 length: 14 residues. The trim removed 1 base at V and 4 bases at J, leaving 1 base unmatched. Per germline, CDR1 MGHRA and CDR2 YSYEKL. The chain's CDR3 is CASSQGTGYNEQFF. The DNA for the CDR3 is TGCGCCAGCAGCCAAGGGACAGGTTACAATGAGCAGTTCTTC.

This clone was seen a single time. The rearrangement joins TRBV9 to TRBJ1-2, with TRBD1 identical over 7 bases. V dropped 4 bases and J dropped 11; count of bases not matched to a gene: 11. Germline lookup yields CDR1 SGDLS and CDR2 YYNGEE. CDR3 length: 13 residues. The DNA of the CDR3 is TGTGCCAGCAGCCCCAGCGCGACAGGGCTATACACCTTC. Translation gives CASSPSATGLYTF.

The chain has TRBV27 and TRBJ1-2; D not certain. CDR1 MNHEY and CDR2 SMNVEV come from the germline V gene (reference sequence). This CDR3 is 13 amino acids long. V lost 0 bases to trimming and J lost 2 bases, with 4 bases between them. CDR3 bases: TGTGCCAGCAGTTTATCCAGAAACTATGGCTACACCTTC. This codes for CASSLSRNYGYTF.

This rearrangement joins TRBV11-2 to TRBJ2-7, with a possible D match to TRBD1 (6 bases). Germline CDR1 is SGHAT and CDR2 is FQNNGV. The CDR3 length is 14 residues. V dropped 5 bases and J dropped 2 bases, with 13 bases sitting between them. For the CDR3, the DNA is TGTGCCAGCAGCCCCCGACAGGTTGCCTACGAGCAGTACTTC. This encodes CASSPRQVAYEQYF. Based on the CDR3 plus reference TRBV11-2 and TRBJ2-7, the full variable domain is EAGVAQSPRYKIIEKRQSVAFWCNPISGHATLYWYQQILGQGPKLLIQFQNNGVVDDSQLPKDRFSAERLKGVDSTLKIQPAKLEDSAVYLCASSPRQVAYEQYFGPGTRLTVT.

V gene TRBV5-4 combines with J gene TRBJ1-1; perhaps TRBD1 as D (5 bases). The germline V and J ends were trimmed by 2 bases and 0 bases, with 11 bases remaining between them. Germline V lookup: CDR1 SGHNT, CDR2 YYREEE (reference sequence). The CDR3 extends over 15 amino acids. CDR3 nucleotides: TGTGCCAGCAGCTTAGGAGGGGCCATGAACACTGAAGCTTTCTTT. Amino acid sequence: CASSLGGAMNTEAFF. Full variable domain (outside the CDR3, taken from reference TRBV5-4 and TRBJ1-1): ETGVTQSPTHLIKTRGQQVTLRCSSQSGHNTVSWYQQALGQGPQFIFQYYREEENGRGNFPPRFSGLQFPNYSSELNVNALELDDSALYLCASSLGGAMNTEAFFGQGTRLTVV.

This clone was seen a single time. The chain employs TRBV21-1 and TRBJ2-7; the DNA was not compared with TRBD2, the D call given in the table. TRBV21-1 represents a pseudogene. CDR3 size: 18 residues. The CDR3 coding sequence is TGTGCCAGCAGCAAAGAGGAAGGTCGCGTAGCGGAGAACTACGAGCAGTACTTC. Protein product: CASSKEEGRVAENYEQYF.

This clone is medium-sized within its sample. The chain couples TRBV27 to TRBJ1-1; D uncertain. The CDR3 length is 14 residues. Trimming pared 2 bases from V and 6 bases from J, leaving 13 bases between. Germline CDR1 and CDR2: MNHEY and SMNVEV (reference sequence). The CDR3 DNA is TGTGCCAGCAGTTTAGTCCCGATGGGCGCTGAAGCTTTCTTT. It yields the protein CASSLVPMGAEAFF.

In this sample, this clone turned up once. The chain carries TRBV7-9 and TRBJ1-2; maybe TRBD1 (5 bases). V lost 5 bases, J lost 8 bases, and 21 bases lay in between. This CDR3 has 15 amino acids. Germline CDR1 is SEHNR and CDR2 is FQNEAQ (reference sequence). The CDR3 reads CASSPHLRQGQGYTF. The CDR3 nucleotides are TGTGCCAGCAGCCCCCATCTCCGCCAGGGCCAGGGCTACACCTTC.

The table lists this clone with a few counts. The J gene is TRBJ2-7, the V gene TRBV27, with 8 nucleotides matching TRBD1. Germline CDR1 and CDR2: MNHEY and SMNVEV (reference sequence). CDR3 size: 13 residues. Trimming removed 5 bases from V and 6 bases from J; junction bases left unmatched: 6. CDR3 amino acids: CASSPRQGSEQYF. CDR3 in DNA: TGTGCCAGCAGTCCACGACAGGGGAGCGAGCAGTACTTC.

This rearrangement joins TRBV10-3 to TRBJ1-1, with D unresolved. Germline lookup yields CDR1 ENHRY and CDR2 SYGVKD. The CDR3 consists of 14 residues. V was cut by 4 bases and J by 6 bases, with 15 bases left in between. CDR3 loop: CAISVSPEGSEAFF. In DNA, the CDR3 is TGTGCCATCAGTGTATCCCCGGAAGGATCTGAAGCTTTCTTT.

In DNA form, the CDR3 reads TGTGCCAGCAGCGCTCTGACAGGGGTTGATGAGCAGTTCTTC. Translation: CASSALTGVDEQFF. This rearrangement joins TRBV5-6 to TRBJ2-1; TRBD1 agrees at 8 bases. Trimming took 4 bases from V and 8 from J; bases not matched to a gene: 8. Per germline, CDR1 SGHDT and CDR2 YYEEEE. The CDR3 sequence is 14 residues long.

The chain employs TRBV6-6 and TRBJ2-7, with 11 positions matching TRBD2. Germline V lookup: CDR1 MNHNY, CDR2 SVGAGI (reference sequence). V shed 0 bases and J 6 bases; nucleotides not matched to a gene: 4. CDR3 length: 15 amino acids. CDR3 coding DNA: TGTGCCAGCAGTTACTCTAGCGGGGGGGCGGGCGAGCAGTACTTC. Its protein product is CASSYSSGGAGEQYF.

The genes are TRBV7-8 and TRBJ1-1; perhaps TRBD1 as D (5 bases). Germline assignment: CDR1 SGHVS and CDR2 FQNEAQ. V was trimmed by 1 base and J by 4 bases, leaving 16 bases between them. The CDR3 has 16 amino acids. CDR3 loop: CASSLEGLGLVTEAFF. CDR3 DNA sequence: TGTGCCAGCAGCTTAGAGGGGTTGGGTCTTGTCACTGAAGCTTTCTTT.

CDR3 loop: CASRPGQGEAFF. In DNA, the CDR3 is TGTGCCAGCCGCCCCGGACAGGGTGAAGCTTTCTTT. The V gene is TRBV11-3, the J gene TRBJ1-1, with 8 bases matching TRBD1. The J segment lost 7 bases and the V segment lost 8 bases, leaving 6 bases of the junction unmatched. The CDR3 is made up of 12 amino acids. Germline V gene sequence: CDR1 SGHNT, CDR2 YENEEA. Combining the CDR3 with reference TRBV11-3 and TRBJ1-1 gives the whole variable domain EAGVVQSPRYKIIEKKQPVAFWCNPISGHNTLYWYLQNLGQGPELLIRYENEEAVDDSQLPKDRFSAERLKGVDSTLKIQPAELGDSAVYLCASRPGQGEAFFGQGTRLTVV.

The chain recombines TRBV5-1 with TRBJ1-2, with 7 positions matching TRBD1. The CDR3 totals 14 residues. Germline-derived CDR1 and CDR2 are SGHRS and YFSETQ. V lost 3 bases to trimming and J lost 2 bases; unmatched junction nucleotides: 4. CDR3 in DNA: TGCGCCAGCAGCTCGACAGGGAACAACTATGGCTACACCTTC. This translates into CASSSTGNNYGYTF.